Listed below are T cell receptor beta chains from one sample, sequenced in a study of blood T cells in healthy people across ages. From the 5' RACE reads, TCRdb called clonotypes with MiXCR, one entry per CDR3 protein. Of 1.5 million to 2 million distinct CDR3 sequences in the sample, more than 35% were seen once. Sequences were obtained from blood. Every receptor here comes from a human donor in good health. CDR3s include the opening cysteine and the closing phenylalanine or tryptophan. D genes are given only for firm matches. Not every row has a clone size; where given, it reads once, few, many or a size class.

V gene	J gene	D gene	clone size	CDR3 protein	CDR3 DNA
TRBV20-1	TRBJ1-2	NA	few	CSEADRIYGYTF	TGCAGCGAAGCGGACAGAATCTATGGCTACACCTTC
TRBV20-1	TRBJ2-5	TRBD2	few	CSAPAVAGGSQETQYF	TGCAGTGCCCCTGCAGTAGCGGGGGGTTCCCAAGAGACCCAGTACTTC
TRBV7-2	TRBJ2-7	NA	NA	CASSLAGGLLEQYF	TGTGCCAGCAGCCTTGCAGGTGGACTTCTCGAGCAGTACTTC
TRBV6-5	TRBJ1-1	NA	NA	CASSRQGRSNTEAFF	TGTGCCAGCTCGCGACAAGGACGGTCGAACACTGAAGCTTTCTTT
TRBV20-1	TRBJ2-1	NA	few	CSASTGRRDEQFF	TGCAGTGCTAGTACCGGGAGAAGGGATGAGCAGTTCTTC
TRBV28	TRBJ1-5	NA	NA	CASSSIYSNQPQHF	TGTGCCAGCAGTTCCATTTATAGCAATCAGCCCCAGCATTTT
TRBV7-2	TRBJ2-1	TRBD2	many	CASSLTGVYGGRTYNEQFF	TGTGCCAGCAGCTTAACGGGGGTTTACGGGGGGAGGACCTACAATGAGCAGTTCTTC
TRBV4-1	TRBJ1-1	NA	NA	CASSQILRTADTEAFF	TGCGCCAGCAGCCAAATTCTGCGGACAGCGGACACTGAAGCTTTCTTT
TRBV29-1	TRBJ2-3	NA	few	CSAQSTTRDTQYF	TGCAGCGCACAGTCAACCACCCGAGATACGCAGTATTTT
TRBV6-5	TRBJ1-6	NA	many	CASSEQWTNSPLHF	TGTGCCAGCAGTGAACAGTGGACTAATTCACCCCTCCACTTT
TRBV6-6	TRBJ2-7	NA	NA	CASRRRATGETYEQYF	TGTGCCAGCAGACGCAGAGCGACAGGCGAAACCTACGAGCAGTACTTC
TRBV21-1	TRBJ2-1	NA	NA	CASSTPNAWRGGCQFF	TGTGCCAGCAGCACTCCGAACGCGTGGCGGGGGGGCTGTCAGTTCTTC
TRBV29-1	TRBJ1-1	NA	NA	CSGKGVNTEAFF	TGCAGCGGCAAGGGGGTGAACACTGAAGCTTTCTTT
TRBV5-1	TRBJ2-1	TRBD2	NA	CASSSPRDDSGGEQFF	TGCGCCAGCAGCTCTCCGCGGGATGATAGCGGGGGAGAGCAGTTCTTC
TRBV7-3	TRBJ2-3	NA	NA	CASSLKGDDTQYF	TGTGCCAGCAGCTTAAAGGGAGATGATACGCAGTATTTT
TRBV20-1	TRBJ1-2	NA	few	CSAPTVYSGYTF	TGCAGTGCTCCGACGGTATATAGTGGCTACACCTTC
TRBV7-7	TRBJ1-2	NA	few	CASSPYSQGDWDYGYTF	TGTGCCAGCAGCCCCTACTCGCAGGGAGACTGGGACTATGGCTACACCTTC
TRBV29-1	TRBJ2-5	TRBD1	NA	CSAIRDRGRETQYF	TGCAGCGCTATCCGGGACAGGGGGCGAGAGACCCAGTACTTC
TRBV7-9	TRBJ1-2	TRBD1	few	CASSLGTVVTDGYTF	TGTGCCAGCAGCCTTGGGACAGTTGTAACAGATGGCTACACCTTC
TRBV4-3	TRBJ2-1	NA	few	CASSQLTGARNEQFF	TGCGCCAGCAGCCAGCTTACCGGGGCTCGTAATGAGCAGTTCTTC
TRBV15	TRBJ2-7	TRBD1	NA	CATSSRDSGDYEQYF	TGTGCCACCAGCAGCCGGGACAGTGGAGACTACGAGCAGTACTTC
TRBV20-1	TRBJ2-7	NA	NA	CSARDIRPYEQYF	TGCAGTGCTAGAGATATCAGGCCTTACGAGCAGTACTTC
TRBV29-1	TRBJ2-1	NA	few	CSVEGTSLNNEQFF	TGCAGCGTTGAAGGGACATCCCTGAACAATGAGCAGTTCTTC
TRBV20-1	TRBJ1-5	NA	NA	CSARAGEQPQHF	TGCAGTGCTAGAGCGGGGGAACAGCCCCAGCATTTT
TRBV12-3/TRBV12-4	TRBJ1-2	NA	NA	CASSWEGGYGYTF	TGTGCCAGCAGTTGGGAAGGCGGCTATGGCTACACCTTC
TRBV7-3	TRBJ2-3	NA	NA	CASSLTRTISTDTQYF	TGTGCCAGCAGCTTAACTAGAACTATAAGCACAGATACGCAGTATTTT
TRBV3-1	TRBJ2-7	NA	many	CASSQVDEQYF	TGTGCCAGCAGCCAAGTTGACGAGCAGTACTTC
TRBV11-2	TRBJ2-1	NA	NA	CASSLSWDPYNEQFF	TGTGCCAGCAGCTTATCGTGGGATCCCTACAATGAGCAGTTCTTC